This record looks at one T cell receptor (beta chain) sequence and its context. Its antigen is as yet unknown. This record comes from a study of beta chain features in type 1 diabetes. The overall study: Sorted cell examination encompassed around 100,000,000 cells across all samples. Findings and caveats of the study: In cDNA sequencing, cells with high TCR expression could be over-represented.

The isolated RNA, all of it, was reverse transcribed, so expressed TCRB transcripts were what got sequenced. Profiled with immunoSEQ multiplex PCR; TCRdb holds only in-frame clones, not every one. The table includes roughly 230,000 clones, over 9.5% detected once. In total, each donor contributed a single heparinised blood draw that averaged roughly 100 mL. The V segment lost 5 bases and the J segment 8 bases; nucleotides outside the gene matches: 5. CDR3 length equals 14 residues. Germline CDR1 is MDHEN and CDR2 is SYDVKM. The receptor was isolated from a young woman in good health. This chain uses TRBV28 with TRBJ1-4, with 10 bases that match TRBD1. Sequencing input: naive CD4+ T cells from blood. CDR3 in amino acids: CASSHPGQGEKLFF. The CDR3 nucleotides are TGTGCCAGCAGTCACCCGGGACAGGGGGAAAAACTGTTTTTT.